This TCR beta chain was identified in a study of radiation and T cells in renal cell carcinoma. Study-level points and caveats: In blood, top tumor clones expanded by 2 weeks, shrinking by 4.

Generated by immunoSEQ multiplex PCR, the TCRdb table keeps only in-frame clones and is missing some. Of some 97,000 clones in the sample, approximately 82% were seen once. On this clone: Its antigen remains unidentified.

Germline-derived CDR1 and CDR2 are MNHNY and SVGAGI (reference sequence). The CDR3 length is 13 residues. V lost 4 bases to trimming and J lost 2 bases, with 9 bases between them. Documented time point: blood 4 weeks post-SBRT, at nephrectomy. Treatment in this sample: 15 Gy SBRT to primary tumor, nephrectomy 4 weeks later. Radiation-treated patients gave blood at baseline, week 2 and week 4. The patient's renal cell carcinoma had clear cell pathology. This sequence joins TRBV6-6 and TRBJ2-7; tentative D call: TRBD1 (5 bases). This receptor was identified in a man aged 55 to 69 with renal cell carcinoma. The material sequenced was blood, taken from a patient whose treatment included radiotherapy and nephrectomy. The CDR3, as DNA: TGTGCCAGCAGTTGGCGACAGACCTACGAGCAGTACTTC. It is translated as CASSWRQTYEQYF.